The 29 T cell receptor beta chains below were found in one sample sequenced in a study of T cell changes during pregnancy in multiple sclerosis. Sequencing used immunoSEQ multiplex PCR; TCRdb keeps in-frame clones, though not all of them. The sample comprises 55,000 to 70,000 clones, around nine tenths of which are singletons, and roughly 2% rests with the top ten. This material consisted of peripheral blood, taken in the first trimester of pregnancy. The receptors were sampled from a female donor in good health, enrolled as a control in a pregnancy study.

In regard to this clone: A junction boundary mismatches the germline segment, possibly from a read error. J is TRBJ2-1 and V is TRBV7-7; TRBD2 matches at 10 bases. CDR1 and CDR2 from the germline V gene are SSHAT and FNYEAQ (reference sequence). This CDR3 spans 15 amino acids. The DNA for the CDR3 is TGTGCTAGCAGCTCCGGGACTAGCGCTCACAATGAGCAGTTCTTC. It codes for CASSSGTSAHNEQFF.

CDR3 residues: CATLGQNYGYTF. The CDR3 DNA reads TGTGCCACCCTGGGACAGAACTATGGCTACACCTTC. V is TRBV2 and J is TRBJ1-2, with 7 positions matching TRBD1. Germline V CDR1 and CDR2: SNHLY, FYNNEI. CDR3 length: 12 residues. V gave up 10 bases and J gave up 2 bases; unmatched junction bases: 4. Looking up the rest from reference TRBV2 and TRBJ1-2 gives the full variable domain: EPEVTQTPSHQVTQMGQEVILRCVPISNHLYFYWYRQILGQKVEFLVSFYNNEISEKSEIFDDQFSVERPDGSNFTLKIRSTKLEDSAMYFCATLGQNYGYTFGSGTRLTVV.

This chain links TRBV2 with TRBJ2-7; D perhaps matches TRBD1 (5 bases). V lost 1 base and J 4 bases, leaving 11 bases between the germline ends. The germline gives CDR1 SNHLY, CDR2 FYNNEI. The CDR3 loop spans 14 amino acids. The CDR3 is CASSEGPGRYEQYF. The CDR3 DNA reads TGTGCCAGCAGTGAAGGCCCAGGGCGGTACGAGCAGTACTTC.

The chain uses TRBV5-1 and TRBJ2-2; possibly TRBD2 for D (6 bases). This CDR3 spans 15 amino acids. Looked up from germline, CDR1 is SGHRS and CDR2 is YFSETQ. V lost 0 bases to trimming and J lost 5 bases, with 11 bases between them. The CDR3 sequence: CASSLVMGGTGELFF. The CDR3 DNA is TGCGCCAGCAGCTTGGTTATGGGGGGAACCGGGGAGCTGTTTTTT.

The chain combines TRBV6-5 with TRBJ1-2; no firm D call. CDR1 is MNHEY and CDR2 is SVGAGI in the germline V gene. The CDR3 extends over 11 amino acids. Trimming cost V 5 bases and J 5 bases, with 6 bases left between them. The CDR3 protein is CASSRGYGYTF. CDR3 DNA sequence: TGTGCCAGCAGTCGGGGATATGGCTACACCTTC.

The chain is built from TRBV19 and TRBJ1-1; D unresolved. Looked up from germline, CDR1 is LNHDA and CDR2 is SQIVND (reference sequence). The V gene lost 6 bases and the J gene lost 11 bases, with 19 bases spanning the gap. There are 13 residues in the CDR3. Here the CDR3 DNA reads TGTGCCAGTAGCCTCTCTACAGCTAATGAGGCTTTCTTT. Translated: CASSLSTANEAFF.

About this clone itself: At one end the junction does not follow the germline gene, possibly because of a read error. The CDR3 loop is CASSLPSGRPLF. As DNA, the CDR3 is TGTGCCAGCAGCTTACCTAGCGGGAGGCCCTTATTC. The chain uses TRBV5-6 and TRBJ2-7; TRBD2 matches at 11 bases. Germline CDR1 and CDR2: SGHDT and YYEEEE. The length of the CDR3 is 12 residues. Looking up the rest from reference TRBV5-6 and TRBJ2-7 gives the full variable domain: DAGVTQSPTHLIKTRGQQVTLRCSPKSGHDTVSWYQQALGQGPQFIFQYYEEEERQRGNFPDRFSGHQFPNYSSELNVNALLLGDSALYLCASSLPSGRPLFGPGTRLTVT.

V usage is TRBV30 and J usage is TRBJ1-6; TRBD1 matches 10 bases. Germline V gives CDR1 GTSNPN, CDR2 SVGIG (reference sequence). This CDR3 contains 14 residues. V lost 2 bases and J lost 6; bases outside the gene matches: 1. Written as DNA, the CDR3 is TGTGCCTGGAGTAGGGACAGGGGTAATTCACCCCTCCACTTT. This translates into CAWSRDRGNSPLHF.

The chain carries TRBV7-3 and TRBJ2-5; maybe TRBD2 (6 bases). The CDR3 extends over 17 amino acids. Trimming removed 5 bases at V and 5 bases at J, with 24 bases between. Germline assignment: CDR1 SGHTA and CDR2 FQGTGA. CDR3 coding DNA: TGTGCCAGCAGCCCAGGCGTCGGGGGACGCCAGGAGGAGACCCAGTACTTC. Its protein product is CASSPGVGGRQEETQYF.

The gene calls are TRBV11-2 and TRBJ2-1; 12 nucleotides line up with TRBD2. Looked up from germline, CDR1 is SGHAT and CDR2 is FQNNGV. This CDR3 contains 18 residues. V dropped 3 bases and J dropped 2; count of bases not matched to a gene: 8. CDR3 nucleotide sequence: TGTGCCAGCAGCTTTGGAGCTAGCGGGAGGGCCGCCTACAATGAGCAGTTCTTC. It yields the protein CASSFGASGRAAYNEQFF.

The chain has TRBV28 and TRBJ1-2; possibly TRBD1 for D (5 bases). The CDR3 is 15 amino acids. CDR1 is MDHEN, CDR2 SYDVKM, per germline. V lost 5 bases, J lost 8 bases, and 21 bases lay in between. The CDR3 nucleotides read TGTGCCAGCAGTCCGGCCAGGGTTCCGGGAGCCGGCTACACCTTC. Translated, it gives CASSPARVPGAGYTF.

This chain connects TRBV2 to TRBJ1-1, with TRBD1 identical over 8 bases. This CDR3 has 12 residues. The V and J ends lost 6 bases and 6 bases, in that order; junction bases with no gene match: 3. Germline CDR1 SNHLY, CDR2 FYNNEI. The chain's CDR3 is CASRTGDAEAFF. The CDR3, as DNA: TGTGCCAGCAGGACAGGGGATGCTGAAGCTTTCTTT.

The genes are TRBV28 and TRBJ2-7; TRBD1 aligns across 8 bases. The germline gives CDR1 MDHEN, CDR2 SYDVKM. J was trimmed by 5 bases and V by 7 bases; bases with no gene match: 22. The CDR3 is made up of 18 amino acids. CDR3 sequence: CASTTLLVRAQGANEQYF. The CDR3 DNA is TGTGCCAGCACCACCCTCCTTGTCCGGGCGCAGGGGGCAAACGAGCAGTACTTC.

This chain joins TRBV5-4 and TRBJ2-1; 8 nucleotides match TRBD2. CDR1 and CDR2 from the germline V gene are SGHNT and YYREEE (reference sequence). The CDR3 has 15 amino acids. V dropped 3 bases and J dropped 4; count of bases not matched to a gene: 6. CDR3 DNA: TGTGCCAGCAGCTCAAAGCGGGAGACGTACAATGAGCAGTTCTTC. This translates into CASSSKRETYNEQFF.

The chain couples TRBV2 to TRBJ2-1, with 12 bases that match TRBD2. Germline V gene sequence: CDR1 SNHLY, CDR2 FYNNEI. The CDR3 has 16 residues. Losses at the gene ends were 8 bases for V and 5 bases for J; bases not matched to a gene: 10. The CDR3 coding sequence is TGTGCCAGCTGTTGGCTAGCGGGAGGGATTGACAATGAGCAGTTCTTC. Translated, it gives CASCWLAGGIDNEQFF.

The chain uses TRBV6-5 and TRBJ2-1, with 7 bases identical to TRBD2. With 10 bases clipped from V and 3 bases from J, the junction kept 9 bases outside the gene matches. There are 14 residues in the CDR3. Germline CDR1 reads MNHEY; CDR2 reads SVGAGI. CDR3: CATRAGTLYNEQFF. The CDR3 DNA reads TGTGCCACAAGAGCGGGAACCCTCTACAATGAGCAGTTCTTC.

V and J are TRBV5-4 and TRBJ2-3; 8 nucleotides agree with TRBD2. V shed 3 bases and J 4 bases; nucleotides not matched to a gene: 7. The CDR3 covers 15 residues. Germline CDR1 SGHNT, CDR2 YYREEE (reference sequence). The CDR3 loop is CASSSRREAPDTQYF. The CDR3 nucleotides read TGTGCCAGCAGCTCCCGGCGGGAGGCCCCAGATACGCAGTATTTT.

CDR3 DNA sequence: TGTGCCAGCAGCTTACCCTCCAGCAGGGAGAACACTGAAGCTTTCTTT. Translation gives CASSLPSSRENTEAFF. The V call is TRBV7-9, the J call TRBJ1-1; D may be TRBD1 (5 bases). CDR1 is SEHNR, CDR2 FQNEAQ, per germline (reference sequence). V lost 2 bases to trimming and J lost 1 base, with 14 bases between them. There are 16 residues in the CDR3.

The chain carries TRBV5-1 and TRBJ2-7, with D perhaps matching TRBD1 (6 bases). The germline V gene encodes CDR1 SGHRS and CDR2 YFSETQ. CDR3 size: 13 residues. Between the trimmed V and J ends, which lost 1 base and 2 bases, there was a span of 7 bases. CDR3 DNA sequence: TGCGCCAGCAGCTTGTCAGGGGCCTACGAGCAGTACTTC. This sequence encodes CASSLSGAYEQYF.

This chain connects TRBV9 to TRBJ2-5; 8 nucleotides match TRBD1. The ends lost 4 bases at V and 9 bases at J; junction bases unmatched: 11. Germline values: CDR1 SGDLS, CDR2 YYNGEE. This CDR3 spans 14 amino acids. This CDR3 is CASSPGQGGGSQYF. CDR3 bases: TGTGCCAGCAGCCCCGGACAGGGTGGGGGGTCCCAGTACTTC.

V gene TRBV11-2 combines with J gene TRBJ2-3, with a possible D match to TRBD2 (7 bases). The CDR3 has 19 residues. Trimming stripped 5 bases from V and 4 bases from J, with 28 bases between. Germline values: CDR1 SGHAT, CDR2 FQNNGV. Written as DNA, the CDR3 is TGTGCCAGCAGCCGTCACACGGGGGGCAGCCCGGTCGGGGCAGATACGCAGTATTTT. This translates into CASSRHTGGSPVGADTQYF.

The chain joins TRBV7-9 to TRBJ2-7; the match to TRBD1 covers 11 bases. The CDR3 is 16 residues long. The V and J ends lost 6 bases and 5 bases, in that order; junction bases with no gene match: 12. Germline V gene lookup returns CDR1 SEHNR and CDR2 FQNEAQ (reference sequence). The CDR3 sequence: CASSPRRTGGIDEQYF. The DNA of the CDR3 is TGTGCCAGCAGTCCCAGACGGACAGGGGGCATCGACGAGCAGTACTTC.

The chain couples TRBV18 to TRBJ2-1, with TRBD2 matching 11 bases. This CDR3 comprises 15 residues. In germline, CDR1 is KGHSH, CDR2 LQKENI. V was pared by 3 bases and J by 8 bases, with 6 bases of the junction left unmatched. CDR3 in amino acids: CASSPTSGSRYEQFF. CDR3 DNA sequence: TGTGCCAGCTCACCTACTAGCGGGAGTAGGTATGAGCAGTTCTTC.

V usage is TRBV14 and J usage is TRBJ2-7; 9 bases are a match to TRBD2. The CDR3 extends over 15 amino acids. Germline loops: CDR1 SGHDN, CDR2 FVKESK. After removal of 1 base from V and 4 bases from J, the junction contained 5 bases not matched to a gene. CDR3 in amino acids: CASSQVLAGVYEQYF. The CDR3 DNA reads TGTGCCAGCAGCCAAGTATTAGCGGGAGTATACGAGCAGTACTTC.

This clone occurred once. The chain employs TRBV13 and TRBJ2-7; 8 nucleotides align to TRBD2. CDR1 PRHDT and CDR2 FYEKMQ come from the germline V gene (reference sequence). The CDR3 loop spans 16 amino acids. With 2 bases clipped from V and 9 bases from J, the junction kept 15 bases outside the gene matches. CDR3 sequence reads: CASSLLDPAGGLGQYF. The CDR3 DNA reads TGTGCCAGCAGCTTATTAGACCCCGCGGGGGGTCTGGGGCAGTACTTC.

This chain joins TRBV10-3 and TRBJ1-2; 11 bases match TRBD1. J lost 5 bases, V lost 5 bases, and 1 base had no gene match. Germline values: CDR1 ENHRY, CDR2 SYGVKD. The CDR3 is 13 amino acids. The CDR3 sequence: CAISWDRGYGYTF. CDR3 DNA: TGTGCCATCAGTTGGGACAGGGGGTATGGCTACACCTTC.

This rearrangement joins TRBV10-3 to TRBJ2-1; TRBD2 matches at 12 bases. CDR3 length: 16 residues. V lost 4 bases to trimming and J lost 6 bases; unmatched junction nucleotides: 7. In germline, CDR1 is ENHRY, CDR2 SYGVKD. As DNA, the CDR3 is TGTGCCATCAGTGGGAGGACTAGCGGGGTGGTCAATGAGCAGTTCTTC. It codes for CAISGRTSGVVNEQFF.

V and J are TRBV5-1 and TRBJ1-1; no reliable D call. This CDR3 comprises 14 residues. Germline V CDR1 and CDR2: SGHRS, YFSETQ. V was clipped by 2 bases and J by 6 bases, with 14 bases between them. As DNA, the CDR3 is TGCGCCAGCAGCTTAGGTGGAGGGAATGCTGAAGCTTTCTTT. It yields the protein CASSLGGGNAEAFF.

CDR3 sequence (DNA): TGTGCCAGCAGTTCTACGTTGGGCTACACCTTC. Translation gives CASSSTLGYTF. The chain is built from TRBV5-6 and TRBJ1-2; no reliable D call. This CDR3 contains 11 residues. Trimming cost V 5 bases and J 8 bases, with 10 bases left between them. Germline CDR1 is SGHDT and CDR2 is YYEEEE.